What follows describes a single T cell receptor beta chain. Its antigen is unidentified. The sample belongs to a study of OX40 agonist ivuxolimab in advanced cancers. Study-level information: Age averaged around 58 years (range roughly 23 to 79), and 82.7% were male. Of the participants, over 30% had some prior anti-PD-1, anti-PD-L1 or anti-CTLA-4 therapy, which was allowed. Study-wide points: The study found among the lowest clonal expansion in partial responders at 0.1-3.0 mg/kg.

Sequenced by immunoSEQ multiplex PCR; TCRdb stores in-frame clones only, minus some. The sample includes about 55,000 clones, almost 90% of them seen just once. With 1 base clipped from V and 6 bases from J, the junction kept 6 bases outside the gene matches. The CDR3 sequence is 17 residues long. CDR1 is MGHRA, CDR2 YSYEKL, per germline. Systemic immunosuppression or a history of autoimmune disease excluded patients. The chain uses TRBV4-1 and TRBJ2-7, with TRBD2 matching over 16 bases. The clonotype comes from an adult with an advanced solid tumor such as melanoma, head and neck, liver or kidney cancer. The sample consisted of CD4+ or CD8+ T cells sorted from blood, taken in a trial of the OX40 agonist ivuxolimab. Here the CDR3 DNA reads TGCGCCAGCAGCCAAGGACACGGGACTAGCGGGAGGGGCGAGCAGTACTTC. This codes for CASSQGHGTSGRGEQYF.